This is a list of T cell receptor beta chains from one sample in a study of T cell repertoires in cytomegalovirus infection. No antigen has been identified for these receptors. TCRdb recomputed calls from the reads with MiXCR, one row per CDR3 protein. The profile covers a few hundred thousand distinct CDR3 sequences, with about 39% appearing a single time and 40% to 60% taken by the ten largest. This sample comprised cultured PBMCs, obtained from culture after CMV antigen stimulation. The source of these receptors is a human donor in good health (CMV status not recorded). Some clones in this sample may be carry-over from other donors' samples. Both conserved end residues are trimmed from each CDR3.

TRBV5-5	TRBJ2-2	ASSFPRVAVPGELF
TRBV7-9	TRBJ2-7	ASSLNGGVGEQY
TRBV7-2	TRBJ1-5	ASSLVGGSVYQPQH
TRBV7-2	TRBJ1-1	ASSLHDRGAEAF
TRBV6-6	TRBJ1-3	ASSSPGNSGNTIY
TRBV7-2	TRBJ2-7	ASSLDTGGAYYEQY
TRBV29-1	TRBJ1-2	SVERTGYGYT
TRBV23-1	TRBJ1-3	ASRGQGPFSGNTIY
TRBV12-3/TRBV12-4	TRBJ2-1	ASSLFGQRGEQF
TRBV7-9	TRBJ2-4	ASSFSEGGVNIQY
TRBV6-6	TRBJ2-1	ASSYSPSGAGDEQF
TRBV7-2	TRBJ2-2	ASSFPVGGDGELF
TRBV4-1	TRBJ2-7	ASSRIQGFPYEQY
TRBV7-2	TRBJ2-4	ASSPWTDKNIQY
TRBV6-2/TRBV6-3	TRBJ1-2	ASSSQGHGYT
TRBV7-2	TRBJ1-1	ASSPGQGAVNTEAF
TRBV6-5	TRBJ1-5	ASRPGYSNQPQH
TRBV7-9	TRBJ2-2	ASSPWPALPTGELF
TRBV18	TRBJ2-1	ASSPPVAINEQF
TRBV7-6	TRBJ2-5	ASSLEVAGQETQY